The 27 T cell receptor beta chains given below trace back to one sample, sequenced in a study of T cell changes during pregnancy in multiple sclerosis. Repertoires were generated with immunoSEQ multiplex PCR, while TCRdb's copy carries only in-frame clones and drops some. The data show 24,000 or so clones, around nine tenths seen once. The sequencing here drew on CD8+ T cells from peripheral blood mononuclear cells, taken in the first trimester of pregnancy. These TCRs come from a female donor in good health, enrolled as a control in a pregnancy study.

This clone appeared once. DNA for the CDR3: TGCAGCGTTGAAGATGGGGACAGGACCAAAAACATTCAGTACTTC. As protein: CSVEDGDRTKNIQYF. The chain employs TRBV29-1 and TRBJ2-4; 8 nucleotides align to TRBD1. The CDR3 runs to 15 residues. With 0 bases clipped from V and 2 bases from J, the junction kept 3 bases outside the gene matches. Germline CDR1 reads SQVTM; CDR2 reads ANQGSEA.

The V call is TRBV28, the J call TRBJ1-1; D possibly corresponds to TRBD1 (5 bases). V lost 5 bases and J 0 bases, leaving 13 bases between the germline ends. The CDR3 contains 15 residues. Germline V CDR1 and CDR2: MDHEN, SYDVKM. This CDR3 is CASSEDIQMNTEAFF. The CDR3 DNA reads TGTGCCAGCAGTGAGGACATTCAGATGAACACTGAAGCTTTCTTT. Full variable domain (missing parts from reference TRBV28 and TRBJ1-1): DVKVTQSSRYLVKRTGEKVFLECVQDMDHENMFWYRQDPGLGLRLIYFSYDVKMKEKGDIPEGYSVSREKKERFSLILESASTNQTSMYLCASSEDIQMNTEAFFGQGTRLTVV.

The gene calls are TRBV28 and TRBJ2-1; D is possibly TRBD1 (7 bases). The germline V gene encodes CDR1 MDHEN and CDR2 SYDVKM. This CDR3 has 15 amino acids. The ends were cut back, 7 bases at V and 14 bases at J, with 27 bases in the middle. CDR3 region: CASTYTLSQTGEEFF. The CDR3, as DNA: TGTGCCAGCACCTACACCCTTTCCCAAACAGGGGAGGAGTTCTTC.

The chain couples TRBV5-1 to TRBJ2-7, with D possibly being TRBD2 (7 bases). Germline V gene sequence: CDR1 SGHRS, CDR2 YFSETQ. Trimming pared 0 bases from V and 2 bases from J, leaving 9 bases between. The CDR3 covers 14 residues. This chain's CDR3 is CASSLEGGPYEQYF. The CDR3, as DNA: TGCGCCAGCAGCTTGGAGGGGGGGCCCTACGAGCAGTACTTC.

The chain combines TRBV10-3 with TRBJ2-3; 13 bases are a match to TRBD2. This CDR3 comprises 16 residues. The germline gives CDR1 ENHRY, CDR2 SYGVKD. J lost 2 bases, V lost 7 bases, and 6 bases had no gene match. The CDR3 reads CAITPGLAGSTDTQYF. The CDR3 DNA reads as TGTGCCATCACCCCGGGACTAGCGGGATCCACAGATACGCAGTATTTT.

The chain has TRBV28 and TRBJ1-5; 9 bases agree with TRBD1. Looked up from germline, CDR1 is MDHEN and CDR2 is SYDVKM. CDR3 length equals 16 residues. With V trimmed by 5 bases and J by 1 base, 6 bases remained unmatched. CDR3 DNA: TGTGCCAGCAGTGCGGGACAGGGTGGGAGCAATCAGCCCCAGCATTTT. It codes for CASSAGQGGSNQPQHF. The variable domain in full, with the rest retrieved from reference TRBV28 and TRBJ1-5, is DVKVTQSSRYLVKRTGEKVFLECVQDMDHENMFWYRQDPGLGLRLIYFSYDVKMKEKGDIPEGYSVSREKKERFSLILESASTNQTSMYLCASSAGQGGSNQPQHFGDGTRLSIL.

This rearrangement joins TRBV27 to TRBJ1-1, with D perhaps matching TRBD1 (5 bases). V dropped 5 bases and J dropped 2 bases, with 12 bases sitting between them. The CDR3 contains 14 residues. Germline lookup yields CDR1 MNHEY and CDR2 SMNVEV (reference sequence). CDR3 nucleotides: TGTGCCAGCAGTCCATCGACAGCAAACACTGAAGCTTTCTTT. Amino acids: CASSPSTANTEAFF.

The rearrangement links TRBV6-1 to TRBJ2-2, with 7 bases identical to TRBD2. The germline V gene encodes CDR1 MNHNS and CDR2 SASEGT. V shed 8 bases, J shed 7 bases, and the junction held 10 bases outside the gene matches. The CDR3 extends over 14 amino acids. CDR3 in amino acids: CASWETGGGGELFF. CDR3 nucleotides: TGTGCCAGCTGGGAAACGGGGGGAGGCGGGGAGCTGTTTTTT.

The V call is TRBV28, the J call TRBJ1-2; D perhaps matches TRBD1 (5 bases). The CDR3 extends over 15 amino acids. V lost 7 bases, J lost 0 bases, and 15 bases lay in between. CDR1 is MDHEN, CDR2 SYDVKM, per germline. This CDR3 reads CASNKFDRANYGYTF. The CDR3 region has the DNA TGTGCCAGCAATAAGTTCGACAGAGCTAACTATGGCTACACCTTC.

The chain recombines TRBV6-1 with TRBJ1-5; 7 bases are shared with TRBD1. Germline V gene data show CDR1 as MNHNS and CDR2 as SASEGT. CDR3 length: 15 residues. With 3 bases clipped from V and 0 bases from J, the junction kept 2 bases outside the gene matches. This chain's CDR3 is CASSEGTVSNQPQHF. Here the CDR3 DNA reads TGTGCCAGCAGTGAGGGGACAGTTAGCAATCAGCCCCAGCATTTT.

The J gene is TRBJ2-1, the V gene TRBV11-2; 10 bases agree with TRBD2. V trimming: 5 bases; J trimming: 2 bases; junction bases outside the gene matches: 3. This CDR3 has 15 amino acids. Per germline, CDR1 SGHAT and CDR2 FQNNGV. CDR3 sequence (DNA): TGTGCCAGCAGCCCCAGCGGGGGGGCCTACAATGAGCAGTTCTTC. This encodes CASSPSGGAYNEQFF.

V gene TRBV6-6 combines with J gene TRBJ2-3; no firm D call. This CDR3 is 13 amino acids long. V lost 2 bases and J 1 base, leaving 4 bases between the germline ends. CDR1 and CDR2 (germline): MNHNY, SVGAGI (reference sequence). For the CDR3, the DNA is TGTGCCAGCAGTTACCCTCGCACAGATACGCAGTATTTT. Translating it yields CASSYPRTDTQYF.

The chain links TRBV19 to TRBJ2-3; 14 bases line up with TRBD2. The CDR3 loop spans 16 amino acids. Germline trimming cut 1 base from V and 3 bases from J; bases unmatched to any gene: 0. Germline-derived CDR1 and CDR2 are LNHDA and SQIVND (reference sequence). CDR3 coding DNA: TGTGCCAGTAGTATAGGGACTAGCGGGGGGACAGATACGCAGTATTTT. Amino acids: CASSIGTSGGTDTQYF.

V gene TRBV27 combines with J gene TRBJ2-5; 7 bases are shared with TRBD1. The CDR3 runs to 15 residues. Trimming cost V 2 bases and J 4 bases; bases outside gene matches: 7. In germline, CDR1 is MNHEY, CDR2 SMNVEV (reference sequence). In nucleotides, the CDR3 is TGTGCCAGCAGTTTACTCGGACAGGCTCCAGAGACCCAGTACTTC. Translating it yields CASSLLGQAPETQYF.

V usage is TRBV28 and J usage is TRBJ2-7, with 9 bases lining up with TRBD2. Per the germline V gene, CDR1 is MDHEN and CDR2 is SYDVKM. The J segment lost 1 base and the V segment lost 6 bases, leaving 7 bases of the junction unmatched. CDR3 size: 15 residues. The CDR3 region is CASSPRLAESYEQYF. The CDR3 region has the DNA TGTGCCAGCAGCCCCAGACTAGCGGAGTCCTACGAGCAGTACTTC. The variable domain in full, completed from reference TRBV28 and TRBJ2-7, reads DVKVTQSSRYLVKRTGEKVFLECVQDMDHENMFWYRQDPGLGLRLIYFSYDVKMKEKGDIPEGYSVSREKKERFSLILESASTNQTSMYLCASSPRLAESYEQYFGPGTRLTVT.

The CDR3 region is CASSIGGGGTDTQYF. The CDR3 nucleotides read TGTGCCAGCAGCATCGGAGGGGGGGGCACAGATACGCAGTATTTT. V is TRBV5-6 and J is TRBJ2-3; weak D call: TRBD2 (7 bases). Germline CDR1 and CDR2: SGHDT and YYEEEE. CDR3 length: 15 amino acids. V dropped 4 bases and J dropped 1 base, with 13 bases sitting between them.

Relative to its sample, this clone is large (0.1 to 1%). This rearrangement joins TRBV19 to TRBJ1-2; 9 nucleotides agree with TRBD1. Germline CDR1 LNHDA, CDR2 SQIVND (reference sequence). V lost 6 bases, J lost 4 bases, and 9 bases stayed unmatched. The CDR3 totals 15 residues. CDR3 DNA: TGTGCCAGTAGACCCACTACAGGGGGCGGCTATGGCTACACCTTC. It yields the protein CASRPTTGGGYGYTF.

The V gene is TRBV6-5, the J gene TRBJ1-1, with 8 nucleotides matching TRBD1. Losses at the gene ends were 7 bases for V and 4 bases for J; bases not matched to a gene: 8. Germline loops: CDR1 MNHEY, CDR2 SVGAGI. The CDR3 contains 14 residues. The CDR3 protein is CASTQGAVFTEAFF. The CDR3, as DNA: TGTGCCAGCACCCAGGGGGCGGTATTCACTGAAGCTTTCTTT.

The chain combines TRBV5-1 with TRBJ2-7, with TRBD1 matching 12 bases. Germline-derived CDR1 and CDR2 are SGHRS and YFSETQ. CDR3 length: 14 amino acids. Germline trimming cut 7 bases from V and 2 bases from J; bases unmatched to any gene: 4. The DNA of the CDR3 is TGCGCCAGCCTGGGACAGGGGGCAACCTACGAGCAGTACTTC. Its translation: CASLGQGATYEQYF.

The chain employs TRBV4-1 and TRBJ2-7; 8 bases line up with TRBD1. Germline CDR1 MGHRA, CDR2 YSYEKL. With V trimmed by 1 base and J by 2 bases, 4 bases remained unmatched. The CDR3 has 15 residues. CDR3 in amino acids: CASSQVGTGPYEQYF. The CDR3 DNA reads as TGCGCCAGCAGCCAAGTCGGGACAGGACCCTACGAGCAGTACTTC.

The chain carries TRBV29-1 and TRBJ1-2, with a tentative D call TRBD1 (6 bases). This CDR3 is built from 12 residues. Between the trimmed V and J ends, which lost 6 bases and 6 bases, there was a span of 14 bases. Germline assignment: CDR1 SQVTM and CDR2 ANQGSEA. For the CDR3, the DNA is TGCAGCGTGGTACGCGGGGGCGATGGCTACACCTTC. Translated, it gives CSVVRGGDGYTF.

This clone was recorded only once. This chain joins TRBV29-1 and TRBJ1-2, with D possibly TRBD1 on 5 matching bases. V lost 3 bases and J 1 base, leaving 12 bases between the germline ends. CDR1 and CDR2 (germline): SQVTM, ANQGSEA. The CDR3 has 14 residues. CDR3: CSVDPDSYNYGYTF. In DNA, the CDR3 is TGCAGCGTTGACCCCGACAGCTATAACTATGGCTACACCTTC.

The V call is TRBV28, the J call TRBJ2-7, with 13 bases that match TRBD2. The junction had 8 bases not matched to a gene; V was cut back by 3 bases and J by 0 bases. The CDR3 loop spans 18 amino acids. Germline CDR1 is MDHEN and CDR2 is SYDVKM. Written as DNA, the CDR3 is TGTGCCAGCAGTTTTCCCGGGACTAGCGGGGACGGCTCCTACGAGCAGTACTTC. This codes for CASSFPGTSGDGSYEQYF.

The CDR3 sequence is CATGLAGGPGYEQFF. In DNA, the CDR3 is TGTGCCACCGGACTAGCGGGAGGGCCTGGTTATGAGCAGTTCTTC. J is TRBJ2-1 and V is TRBV7-3, with 15 bases fitting TRBD2. Germline lookup yields CDR1 SGHTA and CDR2 FQGTGA. Germline trimming cut 10 bases from V and 8 bases from J; bases unmatched to any gene: 9. The CDR3 totals 15 residues.

The V call is TRBV5-1, the J call TRBJ1-2; the match to TRBD1 covers 9 bases. There are 14 residues in the CDR3. V trimming: 0 bases; J trimming: 6 bases; junction bases outside the gene matches: 3. Germline loops: CDR1 SGHRS, CDR2 YFSETQ. As DNA, the CDR3 is TGCGCCAGCAGCTTGGACACAGGGGGCGATGGCTACACCTTC. Amino acid sequence: CASSLDTGGDGYTF.

This clone was seen once. V is TRBV4-3 and J is TRBJ2-1; 7 positions match TRBD1. Per the germline V gene, CDR1 is LGHNA and CDR2 is YSLEER. The CDR3 runs 16 residues. After removal of 0 bases from V and 2 bases from J, the junction contained 4 bases not matched to a gene. The CDR3 loop reads CASSQDGQGAYNEQFF. CDR3 in DNA: TGCGCCAGCAGCCAAGATGGGCAGGGGGCCTACAATGAGCAGTTCTTC.

This clone showed up just once. CDR3 protein: CASSDPNRNSPLHF. The CDR3 nucleotides are TGTGCCAGCAGTGACCCTAACCGTAATTCACCCCTCCACTTT. The rearrangement joins TRBV6-4 to TRBJ1-6; D ambiguous. Germline V lookup: CDR1 MRHNA, CDR2 SNTAGT. CDR3 size: 14 residues. V was cut by 2 bases and J by 6 bases, with 8 bases left in between.